The rows below give T cell receptor beta chains drawn from one sample of a study of a mutant IDH1 vaccine in newly diagnosed glioma. Profiled with immunoSEQ multiplex PCR; TCRdb holds only in-frame clones, not every one. This table holds approximately 25,000 clones, over 80% found once. These receptors lack a known antigen. Sample: PBMCs, taken from a glioma patient whose treatment included an IDH1 peptide vaccine. The receptors were sampled from a man aged 35 to 55 with glioma. Some clones in this sample may be carry-over from other donors' samples. Both conserved end residues are part of each CDR3. D genes are given only for firm matches. Size is stated for part of the rows, as once, few or many counts, or as a class when the clone is expanded.

abundance: few; v_gene: TRBV6-1; j_gene: TRBJ1-4; d_gene: TRBD1; CDR3nt: TGTGCCAGCAATCTTCAGGGACAGGATGAAAAACTGTTTTTT; CDR3aa: CASNLQGQDEKLFF
abundance: NA; v_gene: TRBV6-5; j_gene: TRBJ1-2; d_gene: TRBD1; CDR3nt: TGTGCCAGCAGTTACTCGGGACAGGGAGCTAACTATGGCTACACCTTC; CDR3aa: CASSYSGQGANYGYTF
abundance: NA; v_gene: TRBV11-3; j_gene: TRBJ1-1; d_gene: NA; CDR3nt: TGTGCCAGCACCACGTCGCGGGGTATCACTGAAGCTTTCTTT; CDR3aa: CASTTSRGITEAFF
abundance: NA; v_gene: TRBV6-1; j_gene: TRBJ2-6; d_gene: NA; CDR3nt: TGTGCCAGCAGTGAAGGTCTCCCCGGGTTCTCTGGGGCCAACGTCCTGACTTTC; CDR3aa: CASSEGLPGFSGANVLTF
abundance: large; v_gene: TRBV6-6; j_gene: TRBJ2-7; d_gene: TRBD2; CDR3nt: TGTGCCAGCACTCCGGGACTAGCGGGGGGGCGCTACGAGCAGTACTTC; CDR3aa: CASTPGLAGGRYEQYF
abundance: NA; v_gene: TRBV5-6; j_gene: TRBJ1-1; d_gene: NA; CDR3nt: TGTGCCAGCAGGACTTGGGGGGCAAACGTTGAAGCTTTCTTT; CDR3aa: CASRTWGANVEAFF
abundance: NA; v_gene: TRBV6-5; j_gene: TRBJ1-1; d_gene: TRBD1; CDR3nt: TGTGCCAGCAGTGCCGGGACAGCTGAAGCTTTCTTT; CDR3aa: CASSAGTAEAFF
abundance: NA; v_gene: TRBV28; j_gene: TRBJ1-6; d_gene: TRBD1; CDR3nt: TGTGCCAGCGGACTCAATGACGACAGGGCGATCTCACCCCTCCACTTT; CDR3aa: CASGLNDDRAISPLHF
abundance: NA; v_gene: TRBV7-5; j_gene: TRBJ1-2; d_gene: NA; CDR3nt: TGTGCCAGAAGCTTAGTACAGGGCAACTATGGCTACACCTTC; CDR3aa: CARSLVQGNYGYTF
abundance: NA; v_gene: TRBV7-2; j_gene: TRBJ2-2; d_gene: NA; CDR3nt: TGTGCCAGCAGCTTAGGCGTAGGGGGCACCGGGGAGCTGTTTTTT; CDR3aa: CASSLGVGGTGELFF
abundance: NA; v_gene: TRBV7-2; j_gene: TRBJ2-3; d_gene: NA; CDR3nt: TGTGCCAGCAGTCCATGGGGTGCAGATACGCAGTATTTT; CDR3aa: CASSPWGADTQYF
abundance: few; v_gene: TRBV5-4; j_gene: TRBJ1-1; d_gene: TRBD1; CDR3nt: TGTGCCAGCAGCAGTATACAGGGGGCGTGGATATCTGAAGCTTTCTTT; CDR3aa: CASSSIQGAWISEAFF
abundance: NA; v_gene: TRBV5-1; j_gene: TRBJ1-5; d_gene: NA; CDR3nt: TGCGCCAGCAGCTCATCAGGGGATAGCAATCAGCCCCAGCATTTT; CDR3aa: CASSSSGDSNQPQHF
abundance: NA; v_gene: TRBV14; j_gene: TRBJ1-3; d_gene: TRBD1; CDR3nt: TGTGCCAGCAGCCGGGACAGGGCTGGAAACACCATATATTTT; CDR3aa: CASSRDRAGNTIYF
abundance: once; v_gene: TRBV2; j_gene: TRBJ2-7; d_gene: NA; CDR3nt: TGTGCCAGCCGGGACCGTTCCTGGGAGCAGTACTTC; CDR3aa: CASRDRSWEQYF
abundance: NA; v_gene: TRBV7-9; j_gene: TRBJ2-1; d_gene: NA; CDR3nt: TGTGCCAGCAGCTTACGAGGGGGGGTTGAGGAGCAGTTCTTC; CDR3aa: CASSLRGGVEEQFF
abundance: NA; v_gene: TRBV13; j_gene: TRBJ2-7; d_gene: TRBD1; CDR3nt: TGTGCCAGCAGCTTAGGAGGGACAGGGAGGAACTCCTACGAGCAGTACTTC; CDR3aa: CASSLGGTGRNSYEQYF
abundance: NA; v_gene: TRBV19; j_gene: TRBJ1-2; d_gene: NA; CDR3nt: TGTGCCAGTAGTCCCCAGTCGGCCTATGGCTACACCTTC; CDR3aa: CASSPQSAYGYTF
abundance: once; v_gene: TRBV7-2; j_gene: TRBJ1-2; d_gene: TRBD1; CDR3nt: TGTGCCAGCAGCGGGCGACAGGGTAGGGATGGCTACACCTTC; CDR3aa: CASSGRQGRDGYTF
abundance: NA; v_gene: TRBV5-1; j_gene: TRBJ2-1; d_gene: TRBD2; CDR3nt: TGCGCCAGCAGAAGGACTAGCGGGCGGAGCTCCTACAATGAGCAGTTCTTC; CDR3aa: CASRRTSGRSSYNEQFF
abundance: once; v_gene: TRBV2; j_gene: TRBJ1-6; d_gene: TRBD1; CDR3nt: TGTGCCAGCAGTGACCGACAGGGTTTAACTTCACCCCTCCACTTT; CDR3aa: CASSDRQGLTSPLHF
abundance: once; v_gene: TRBV30; j_gene: TRBJ1-3; d_gene: NA; CDR3nt: TGTGCCTGGAGTGTATACCCCGTTATTTCAGCCGGATTTGGAAACACCATATATTTT; CDR3aa: CAWSVYPVISAGFGNTIYF
abundance: NA; v_gene: TRBV6-1; j_gene: TRBJ1-4; d_gene: NA; CDR3nt: TGTGCCAGCGCGGGCCAGGCAACTAATGAAAAACTGTTTTTT; CDR3aa: CASAGQATNEKLFF
abundance: NA; v_gene: TRBV5-6; j_gene: TRBJ1-5; d_gene: NA; CDR3nt: TGTGCCAGCAGCTTGGGGTTAGGCCTTGGGTATAGCAATCAGCCCCAGCATTTT; CDR3aa: CASSLGLGLGYSNQPQHF
abundance: NA; v_gene: TRBV4-2; j_gene: TRBJ1-2; d_gene: TRBD1; CDR3nt: TGTGCCAGCAGCCAACCGGGACAGGGGGCGTGGGGCTACACCTTC; CDR3aa: CASSQPGQGAWGYTF
abundance: NA; v_gene: TRBV11-2; j_gene: TRBJ2-3; d_gene: NA; CDR3nt: TGTGCCAGCAATCCCCAGGACACAGATACGCAGTATTTT; CDR3aa: CASNPQDTDTQYF
abundance: NA; v_gene: TRBV19; j_gene: TRBJ1-4; d_gene: NA; CDR3nt: TGTGCCAGTTCCAATAGGGGTTTGCCTAATGAAAAACTGTTTTTT; CDR3aa: CASSNRGLPNEKLFF
abundance: NA; v_gene: TRBV6-4; j_gene: TRBJ2-1; d_gene: TRBD2; CDR3nt: TGTGCCAGCAGTGCCGGGACTAGCGGGGGGGCCAATGAGCAGTTCTTC; CDR3aa: CASSAGTSGGANEQFF